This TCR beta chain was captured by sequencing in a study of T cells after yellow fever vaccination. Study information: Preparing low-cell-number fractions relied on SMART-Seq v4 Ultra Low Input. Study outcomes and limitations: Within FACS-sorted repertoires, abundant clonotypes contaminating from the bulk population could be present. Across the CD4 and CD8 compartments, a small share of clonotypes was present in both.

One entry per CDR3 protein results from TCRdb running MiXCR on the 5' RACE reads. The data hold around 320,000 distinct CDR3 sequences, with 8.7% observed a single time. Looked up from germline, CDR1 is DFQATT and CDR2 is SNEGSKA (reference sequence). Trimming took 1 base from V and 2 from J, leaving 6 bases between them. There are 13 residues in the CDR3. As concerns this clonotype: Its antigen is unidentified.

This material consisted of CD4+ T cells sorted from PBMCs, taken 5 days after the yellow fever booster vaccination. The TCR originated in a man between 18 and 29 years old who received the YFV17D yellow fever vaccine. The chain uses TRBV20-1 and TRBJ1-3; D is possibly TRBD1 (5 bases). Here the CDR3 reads CSARVTAGNTIYF. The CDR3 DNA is TGCAGTGCTAGAGTGACAGCTGGAAACACCATATATTTT.